This T cell receptor (beta chain) was captured in a study of T cell responses to AZD1222 COVID-19 vaccine. Study observations and caveats: No repertoire was sampled before or during the peak T cell response, only after it. In a largely white British group with more females than males, clonal diversity was possibly underestimated. An increase in Spike-specific TCR breadth and depth was observed after two AZD1222 doses.

As regards this clone: Its antigen is undetermined.

Germline CDR1 is DFQATT and CDR2 is SNEGSKA (reference sequence). Trimming took off 3 bases at V and 1 base at J, with 7 bases between the two ends. The CDR3 is 13 amino acids. Clones were sequenced by immunoSEQ multiplex PCR, and TCRdb holds only the in-frame ones, with some missing. The sample has some 120,000 clones; 88% are singletons. The clonotype originates from an adult in good health. The J gene is TRBJ1-5, the V gene TRBV20-1; D may be TRBD1 (5 bases). Sample: peripheral blood, taken on day 0 of MenACWY control vaccination. The CDR3 coding sequence is TGCAGTGCTAGTAAGGGGAGCAATCAGCCCCAGCATTTT. Protein: CSASKGSNQPQHF.